These 8 T cell receptor beta chains came from one sample sequenced in a study of siplizumab effects on memory and regulatory T cells. Generated by immunoSEQ multiplex PCR, the TCRdb table keeps only in-frame clones and is missing some. The sample records more than 90,000 clones, about 95% being singletons. Sequenced sample: non-Treg CD4+ T cells sorted from blood. These receptors originate from a human donor in good health.

CDR3 sequence reads: CATMRLTRDSNYGYTF. DNA of the CDR3: TGTGCCACCATGAGATTGACCCGGGACAGTAACTATGGCTACACCTTC. The chain joins TRBV28 to TRBJ1-2, with TRBD1 matching over 7 bases. The CDR3 extends over 16 amino acids. The V segment lost 10 bases and the J segment 1 base; nucleotides outside the gene matches: 15. CDR1 MDHEN and CDR2 SYDVKM come from the germline V gene.

CDR3 nucleotides: TGTGCCAGCAGTCGGGACAGAGGAGGGGAGCAGTACTTC. Protein product: CASSRDRGGEQYF. V and J are TRBV6-5 and TRBJ2-7, with D possibly being TRBD1 (7 bases). Trimming cost V 5 bases and J 7 bases, with 15 bases left between them. The CDR3 has 13 amino acids. The V gene's germline CDR1 is MNHEY and CDR2 SVGAGI.

This chain links TRBV30 with TRBJ1-3; D is possibly TRBD1 (6 bases). Per germline, CDR1 GTSNPN and CDR2 SVGIG (reference sequence). V was clipped by 5 bases and J by 2 bases, with 10 bases between them. This CDR3 contains 13 residues. The CDR3: CAWATGTGNTIYF. The CDR3 bases are TGTGCCTGGGCCACAGGGACTGGAAACACCATATATTTT.

This chain joins TRBV28 and TRBJ2-3, with unresolved D. Looked up from germline, CDR1 is MDHEN and CDR2 is SYDVKM. Trimming stripped 3 bases from V and 0 bases from J, with 4 bases between. The CDR3 is 13 amino acids. The DNA of the CDR3 is TGTGCCAGCAGTTTCGCTAGCACAGATACGCAGTATTTT. As protein: CASSFASTDTQYF.

This sequence joins TRBV5-1 and TRBJ2-1, with 8 bases that match TRBD2. The CDR3 is 13 residues long. Germline V gene data show CDR1 as SGHRS and CDR2 as YFSETQ. The trim removed 4 bases at V and 11 bases at J, leaving 8 bases unmatched. DNA of the CDR3: TGCGCCAGCAGCCTCGCGGGGGGTATACAGCAGTTCTTC. Translation gives CASSLAGGIQQFF.

This chain joins TRBV11-1 and TRBJ2-7; perhaps TRBD2 as D (5 bases). The CDR3 is 14 amino acids. CDR1 SGHAT and CDR2 FQDESV come from the germline V gene (reference sequence). The V and J ends lost 3 bases and 0 bases respectively, with 9 bases between them. CDR3 protein: CASSFEGLSYEQYF. The DNA of the CDR3 is TGTGCCAGCAGCTTTGAGGGCCTCTCCTACGAGCAGTACTTC.

The chain recombines TRBV5-1 with TRBJ1-2; possible D gene TRBD1, 5 bases. Trimming cost V 4 bases and J 5 bases, with 12 bases left between them. CDR3 length: 13 amino acids. Germline CDR1 SGHRS, CDR2 YFSETQ. The CDR3 coding sequence is TGCGCCAGCAGCACGGGGACGGCTTATGGCTACACCTTC. As protein: CASSTGTAYGYTF.

The chain combines TRBV5-1 with TRBJ2-1; TRBD1 aligns across 7 bases. After removal of 4 bases from V and 5 bases from J, the junction contained 6 bases not matched to a gene. Germline V gene lookup returns CDR1 SGHRS and CDR2 YFSETQ. This CDR3 contains 14 residues. This CDR3 reads CASSHGDSDNEQFF. CDR3 coding DNA: TGCGCCAGCAGCCACGGGGACAGCGACAATGAGCAGTTCTTC.